This record covers a single TCR beta chain. The ends lost 6 bases at V and 1 base at J; junction bases unmatched: 7. This CDR3 is built from 17 residues. Germline CDR1 reads MNHEY; CDR2 reads SMNVEV (reference sequence). The sample belongs to a study of blood T cells in healthy people across ages. Sample-barcoded 5' priming and a J-beta primer mix drove a second PCR of roughly 7 to 11 cycles. A template-switch adaptor with 12 random nucleotides tagged each cDNA molecule. TCRdb ran MiXCR on the 5' RACE reads and lists one entry per CDR3 protein. The sample contains about 1 million distinct CDR3 sequences, more than 40% of which appear only once.

The TCR sequence derives from a woman aged 60 to 75 in good health. The V call is TRBV27, the J call TRBJ1-6, with TRBD1 matching over 9 bases. The sample was blood. CDR3 nucleotides: TGTGCCAGCAGACGGGGACAGGGCAAGTCCTATAATTCACCCCTCCACTTT. Protein sequence: CASRRGQGKSYNSPLHF.